Shown below are 32 T cell receptor beta chains from a single sample sequenced in a study of CD8+ T cells in alopecia areata. Reverse transcribed after extraction, RNA yielded cDNA as the sequencing template. Assay: immunoSEQ multiplex PCR; the TCRdb copy retains only in-frame clones and omits some. Seen here are 140,000 to 150,000 clones, about 51% observed once, and the top ten hold roughly 0.92%. The material sequenced was CD4+ T cells sorted from blood, taken at week 0. All receptors come from a human donor with alopecia areata.

The genes are TRBV2 and TRBJ2-3; maybe TRBD1 (5 bases). CDR3 length: 15 amino acids. The germline V gene encodes CDR1 SNHLY and CDR2 FYNNEI. V lost 6 bases to trimming and J lost 3 bases, with 16 bases between them. The CDR3 protein is CASRRNRPGTDTQYF. CDR3 in DNA: TGTGCCAGCAGACGCAACCGACCAGGGACAGATACGCAGTATTTT.

This clone was counted a few times. This rearrangement joins TRBV5-1 to TRBJ2-7; no clear D. The germline V gene encodes CDR1 SGHRS and CDR2 YFSETQ. Trimming shortened V by 5 bases and J by 3 bases, and 3 bases separated the two germline ends. This CDR3 spans 10 amino acids. CDR3 residues: CASRFYEQYF. The CDR3 DNA sequence: TGCGCCAGCAGATTCTACGAGCAGTACTTC.

V is TRBV6-5 and J is TRBJ2-2, with D perhaps matching TRBD1 (5 bases). Deletions cut 5 bases from V and 3 bases from J, with 10 bases between. Germline lookup yields CDR1 MNHEY and CDR2 SVGAGI. This CDR3 is built from 14 residues. The CDR3 DNA reads as TGTGCCAGCAGTCCCGACAGTTACACCGGGGAGCTGTTTTTT. This encodes CASSPDSYTGELFF.

In its sample, this clone was seen a few times. The chain recombines TRBV30 with TRBJ2-3, with D tentatively TRBD1 or TRBD2 (5 bases each). V was shortened by 3 bases and J by 0 bases, with 13 bases between the two germline ends. This CDR3 region has 15 residues. Germline assignment: CDR1 GTSNPN and CDR2 SVGIG (reference sequence). CDR3 sequence reads: CAWRKRDGSTDTQYF. The CDR3 DNA follows: TGTGCCTGGAGAAAAAGGGACGGGAGCACAGATACGCAGTATTTT.

About this clone: The same CDR3 arises from other DNA sequences in this sample as well. V usage is TRBV4-2 and J usage is TRBJ2-7, with D perhaps given as TRBD1 or TRBD2 (7 bases each). This CDR3 has 18 amino acids. The V end was cut by 1 base, the J end by 4 bases, with 23 bases between. The V gene's germline CDR1 is LGHNA and CDR2 YNFKEQ. The CDR3 region has the DNA TGTGCCAGCAGCCAAGCTGACACCGGGGGGACAGATGATTACGAGCAGTACTTC. Its protein product is CASSQADTGGTDDYEQYF.

This clone turned up a few times. The V call is TRBV15, the J call TRBJ2-7; no clear D gene. The V and J ends lost 0 bases and 2 bases respectively, with 8 bases between them. There are 14 residues in the CDR3. The germline CDR1 and CDR2 sequences are LNHNV and YYDKDF (reference sequence). DNA for the CDR3: TGTGCCACCAGCAGAGAAGTCGCCCCCTACGAGCAGTACTTC. Encoded protein: CATSREVAPYEQYF.

The V and J genes are TRBV6-1 and TRBJ1-5, with D perhaps TRBD1 (6 bases). The CDR3 is 15 amino acids. The germline V and J ends were trimmed by 0 bases and 3 bases, with 9 bases remaining between them. CDR1 and CDR2 (germline): MNHNS, SASEGT. The CDR3 is CASSEALGANQPQHF. CDR3 nucleotides: TGTGCCAGCAGTGAAGCGCTGGGGGCCAATCAGCCCCAGCATTTT.

The rearrangement joins TRBV25-1 to TRBJ2-7; D possibly corresponds to TRBD1 (5 bases). The V gene's germline CDR1 is MGHDK and CDR2 SYGVNS. This CDR3 has 14 amino acids. Trimming shortened V by 3 bases and J by 4 bases, and 13 bases separated the two germline ends. For the CDR3, the DNA is TGTGCCAGCAGTGACTTACGACAGCCGTACGAGCAGTACTTC. Translation gives CASSDLRQPYEQYF.

The chain joins TRBV15 to TRBJ2-5; D is perhaps TRBD1 or TRBD2 (6 bases each). The V gene lost 0 bases and the J gene lost 4 bases, with 12 bases spanning the gap. The CDR3 length is 15 residues. CDR1 is LNHNV, CDR2 YYDKDF, per germline (reference sequence). DNA of the CDR3: TGTGCCACCAGCAGAGAAGGGGGGCGCGGAGAGACCCAGTACTTC. Translation gives CATSREGGRGETQYF.

This clone was recorded a few times. The V and J genes are TRBV4-2 and TRBJ2-3; D call uncertain. V lost 3 bases to trimming and J lost 3 bases, with 4 bases between them. The CDR3 runs to 12 residues. Germline CDR1 LGHNA, CDR2 YNFKEQ. The CDR3: CASSQRTDTQYF. DNA for the CDR3: TGTGCCAGCAGCCAGCGAACAGATACGCAGTATTTT.

This clone was observed a few times. The sample holds other DNA sequences that translate to the same CDR3. The chain links TRBV7-2 to TRBJ2-2; D call uncertain. The CDR3 has 14 residues. The V end lost 1 base, the J end lost 6 bases, and 9 bases lay between the germline ends. Germline lookup yields CDR1 SGHTA and CDR2 FQGNSA. The CDR3 coding sequence is TGTGCCAGCAGCTTAGATCATGGGCCCGGGGAGCTGTTTTTT. It yields the protein CASSLDHGPGELFF. The variable domain in full, completed from reference TRBV7-2 and TRBJ2-2, reads GAGVSQSPSNKVTEKGKDVELRCDPISGHTALYWYRQSLGQGLEFLIYFQGNSAPDKSGLPSDRFSAERTGGSVSTLTIQRTQQEDSAVYLCASSLDHGPGELFFGEGSRLTVL.

The sample holds a few counts of this clone. This chain uses TRBV5-1 with TRBJ2-7; perhaps TRBD1 as D (6 bases). V lost 2 bases to trimming and J lost 9 bases, with 12 bases between them. This CDR3 has 12 amino acids. Germline values: CDR1 SGHRS, CDR2 YFSETQ. Here the CDR3 reads CASSLLQGRQYF. DNA for the CDR3: TGCGCCAGCAGCTTATTACAGGGTCGGCAGTACTTC.

This clone was detected a few times. The chain carries TRBV30 and TRBJ1-1; no clear D. Germline V lookup: CDR1 GTSNPN, CDR2 SVGIG (reference sequence). Trimming removed 2 bases from V and 4 bases from J, with 14 bases in between. The CDR3 consists of 14 residues. CDR3 loop: CAWSWTRGSTEAFF. In DNA, the CDR3 is TGTGCCTGGAGTTGGACTCGTGGAAGCACTGAAGCTTTCTTT.

This clone turned up a few times. V is TRBV29-1 and J is TRBJ2-3, with a tentative D call TRBD2 (6 bases). The CDR3 has 12 amino acids. The V gene lost 2 bases and the J gene lost 7 bases, with 10 bases spanning the gap. Per the germline V gene, CDR1 is SQVTM and CDR2 is ANQGSEA. CDR3: CSVERLANTQYF. For the CDR3, the DNA is TGCAGCGTTGAACGGCTAGCGAATACGCAGTATTTT.

The chain has TRBV5-1 and TRBJ2-1; 9 nucleotides match TRBD1. Germline-derived CDR1 and CDR2 are SGHRS and YFSETQ. V shed 0 bases, J shed 10 bases, and the junction held 5 bases outside the gene matches. The CDR3 runs to 14 residues. CDR3: CASSLVGQGSEQFF. CDR3 in DNA: TGCGCCAGCAGCTTGGTGGGACAGGGATCAGAGCAGTTCTTC. Full variable domain (outside the CDR3, taken from reference TRBV5-1 and TRBJ2-1): KAGVTQTPRYLIKTRGQQVTLSCSPISGHRSVSWYQQTPGQGLQFLFEYFSETQRNKGNFPGRFSGRQFSNSRSEMNVSTLELGDSALYLCASSLVGQGSEQFFGPGTRLTVL.

This clone showed up just a few times. V usage is TRBV6-5 and J usage is TRBJ2-4; weak D call: TRBD2 (5 bases). The CDR3 is made up of 15 amino acids. V shed 5 bases and J shed 0 bases, with 11 bases lying between them. The germline gives CDR1 MNHEY, CDR2 SVGAGI. CDR3 sequence reads: CASSAPAGAKNIQYF. The CDR3, as DNA: TGTGCCAGCAGTGCCCCGGCGGGAGCCAAAAACATTCAGTACTTC.

This clone turned up a few times. The chain links TRBV9 to TRBJ2-3; 11 bases line up with TRBD2. J lost 8 bases, V lost 3 bases, and 8 bases had no gene match. Germline V gene sequence: CDR1 SGDLS, CDR2 YYNGEE. The CDR3 is 15 residues long. CDR3: CASSGPGTSGGTQYF. The CDR3 bases are TGTGCCAGCAGCGGACCCGGGACTAGCGGCGGTACGCAGTATTTT.

The chain joins TRBV4-1 to TRBJ2-2, with D possibly being TRBD2 (5 bases). CDR3 length: 19 residues. The germline V gene encodes CDR1 MGHRA and CDR2 YSYEKL. The germline V and J ends were trimmed by 1 base and 2 bases, with 20 bases remaining between them. CDR3 nucleotide sequence: TGCGCCAGCAGCCAAGCTAGGTGGCATGGAGACTACAACACCGGGGAGCTGTTTTTT. As protein: CASSQARWHGDYNTGELFF.

The chain employs TRBV4-3 and TRBJ2-3; 11 nucleotides align to TRBD2. The J segment lost 7 bases and the V segment lost 4 bases, leaving 7 bases of the junction unmatched. The CDR3 totals 15 residues. The germline gives CDR1 LGHNA, CDR2 YSLEER. The CDR3 here is CASSPGTSGDYTQYF. The CDR3 DNA is TGCGCCAGCAGCCCGGGGACTAGCGGAGACTATACGCAGTATTTT.

This clone was observed a handful of times. This CDR3 reads CASSVRETGGTEAFF. Written as DNA, the CDR3 is TGTGCCAGCAGTGTGAGGGAGACAGGGGGGACTGAAGCTTTCTTT. The chain links TRBV27 to TRBJ1-1, with 9 bases matching TRBD1. Germline CDR1 MNHEY, CDR2 SMNVEV (reference sequence). V lost 5 bases, J lost 5 bases, and 9 bases stayed unmatched. The CDR3 is 15 residues long.

This clone was seen just once. The chain employs TRBV9 and TRBJ1-1; 7 bases map to TRBD1. The CDR3 totals 15 residues. The J segment lost 6 bases and the V segment lost 3 bases, leaving 11 bases of the junction unmatched. Germline V lookup: CDR1 SGDLS, CDR2 YYNGEE. CDR3 sequence reads: CASSAGSDRFPEAFF. The CDR3 DNA is TGTGCCAGCAGCGCAGGTTCGGACAGGTTCCCTGAAGCTTTCTTT. Full variable domain (missing parts from reference TRBV9 and TRBJ1-1): DSGVTQTPKHLITATGQRVTLRCSPRSGDLSVYWYQQSLDQGLQFLIQYYNGEERAKGNILERFSAQQFPDLHSELNLSSLELGDSALYFCASSAGSDRFPEAFFGQGTRLTVV.

This chain uses TRBV2 with TRBJ2-5, with D possibly TRBD1 on 6 matching bases. The V and J ends lost 5 bases and 4 bases respectively, with 14 bases between them. In germline, CDR1 is SNHLY, CDR2 FYNNEI. This CDR3 contains 14 residues. The CDR3 coding sequence is TGTGCCAGCAGTTTTCCCAGGGGAACAGAGACCCAGTACTTC. Translated, it gives CASSFPRGTETQYF.

This chain joins TRBV30 and TRBJ1-5; D unclear. V was clipped by 1 base and J by 1 base, with 8 bases between them. CDR1 GTSNPN and CDR2 SVGIG come from the germline V gene (reference sequence). This CDR3 contains 14 residues. The CDR3 loop reads CAWSETSSNQPQHF. Here the CDR3 DNA reads TGTGCCTGGAGTGAAACAAGCAGCAATCAGCCCCAGCATTTT.

The chain carries TRBV29-1 and TRBJ2-1; perhaps TRBD2 as D (5 bases). V gave up 6 bases and J gave up 9 bases, with 21 bases separating them. The CDR3 has 14 amino acids. The germline gives CDR1 SQVTM, CDR2 ANQGSEA. The CDR3: CSVGDTASSGEQFF. CDR3 DNA: TGCAGCGTCGGAGACACAGCCTCGAGCGGTGAGCAGTTCTTC.

The V gene is TRBV7-3, the J gene TRBJ1-2; no clear D. Trimming removed 0 bases at V and 8 bases at J, with 16 bases between. CDR3 size: 15 residues. The germline gives CDR1 SGHTA, CDR2 FQGTGA. CDR3 in DNA: TGTGCCAGCAGCTTAACGGCCGAACAACCAGGAGGCTACACCTTC. Translated: CASSLTAEQPGGYTF.

This clone was counted between two and nine times. This sequence joins TRBV29-1 and TRBJ1-2; D unclear. Trimming stripped 7 bases from V and 8 bases from J, with 20 bases between. Germline V gene sequence: CDR1 SQVTM, CDR2 ANQGSEA. The length of the CDR3 is 13 residues. CDR3 DNA: TGCAGCGCCCTGGCGGCAGATTCAGGCGGCTACACCTTC. Amino acids: CSALAADSGGYTF.

The gene calls are TRBV19 and TRBJ1-1; a possible D gene is TRBD1 (5 bases). Trimming pared 4 bases from V and 3 bases from J, leaving 12 bases between. Germline V gene lookup returns CDR1 LNHDA and CDR2 SQIVND (reference sequence). The CDR3 spans 14 residues. This CDR3 is CASSTSAGDTEAFF. DNA of the CDR3: TGTGCCAGTAGTACATCAGCGGGGGACACTGAAGCTTTCTTT.

This clone was found a few times. The genes are TRBV6-1 and TRBJ2-3; TRBD1 agrees at 8 bases. CDR1 and CDR2 (germline): MNHNS, SASEGT. With V trimmed by 8 bases and J by 6 bases, 10 bases remained unmatched. The CDR3 covers 14 residues. The CDR3 nucleotides are TGTGCCAGCGTATCCACCCAGGGGGCTGATACGCAGTATTTT. Residues: CASVSTQGADTQYF.

This clone was observed once. The chain uses TRBV4-1 and TRBJ1-2; D remains unclear. Germline CDR1 and CDR2: MGHRA and YSYEKL. V was cut by 0 bases and J by 3 bases, with 14 bases left in between. This CDR3 comprises 16 residues. The CDR3 sequence is CASSQEGAASHYGYTF. The CDR3 DNA reads as TGCGCCAGCAGCCAAGAAGGTGCGGCGAGTCACTATGGCTACACCTTC.

The chain employs TRBV6-5 and TRBJ2-1; 11 bases align to TRBD2. Trimming removed 1 base from V and 7 bases from J; junction bases left unmatched: 3. Per germline, CDR1 MNHEY and CDR2 SVGAGI. The CDR3 has 15 residues. The CDR3 coding sequence is TGTGCCAGCAGTTACTTAGCGGGAGGGCCGAATGAGCAGTTCTTC. Translated: CASSYLAGGPNEQFF.

This chain connects TRBV29-1 to TRBJ2-3; D remains unclear. The germline V gene has CDR1 SQVTM and CDR2 ANQGSEA. CDR3 length: 11 amino acids. Trimming removed 6 bases at V and 2 bases at J, with 6 bases between. The chain's CDR3 is CSVGNTDTQYF. DNA of the CDR3: TGCAGCGTGGGGAACACAGATACGCAGTATTTT.

This clone came up a few times. The chain employs TRBV4-2 and TRBJ2-1; the match to TRBD2 covers 15 bases. With V trimmed by 0 bases and J by 15 bases, 15 bases remained unmatched. This CDR3 is 18 amino acids long. Germline V gene data show CDR1 as LGHNA and CDR2 as YNFKEQ. CDR3 DNA sequence: TGTGCCAGCAGCCAAGATGTAGGCGGGGGACTAGCGGGAGGCCGTCGGTTCTTC. Its translation: CASSQDVGGGLAGGRRFF.